This TCR beta chain stems from a study of CD8 T cells in ankylosing spondylitis. Findings of the study overall: One TCR beta motif, made up of eight highly homologous variants, appeared characteristic of ankylosing spondylitis blood. Disease-linked clones bore a CD8+ phenotype and were relatively rare in peripheral blood.

The germline gives CDR1 LNHNV, CDR2 YYDKDF (reference sequence). The CDR3 spans 15 residues. Trimming removed 1 base from V and 5 bases from J, with 14 bases in between. In this sample, this clonotype turned up a few times. Its specificity is not known. It was by quantitative 5'-RACE with molecular barcodes that TCR beta libraries were made. TCRdb processed the 5' RACE reads anew with MiXCR; each CDR3 protein has one entry. The sample records about 500,000 distinct CDR3 sequences, roughly 13% being singletons. V and J are TRBV15 and TRBJ2-5; D gene uncertain. The source material was blood, either unsorted or a sorted T cell fraction (not recorded which). This TCR came from a male donor with ankylosing spondylitis. Here the CDR3 DNA reads TGTGCCACCAGCAGAGTCCCTCGGCTAGTGGAGACCCAGTACTTC. Translated: CATSRVPRLVETQYF.